The rows below give T cell receptor beta chains drawn from one sample of a study of cytomegalovirus exposure and HLA in healthy donors. The method was immunoSEQ multiplex PCR; TCRdb's version includes in-frame clones alone and lacks a portion of them. The repertoire has about 160,000 clones, more than 65% of them found once; the top ten carry around 1.3%. Source material: PBMCs. These receptors were obtained from a woman aged 45-59 years in good health and CMV-seronegative. The CDR3 runs from the conserved cysteine through the conserved F or W. A D gene is named only where the DNA matches it firmly. Only part of the rows carry a size: once, few, many, or a class if the clone is expanded.

v_gene	d_gene	j_gene	abundance	len	CDR3aa	CDR3nt
TRBV19	NA	TRBJ2-1	NA	13	CASSFRVYNEQFF	TGTGCCAGTAGTTTCAGGGTCTACAATGAGCAGTTCTTC
TRBV2	NA	TRBJ1-1	NA	12	CASVREHTEAFF	TGTGCCAGCGTGCGAGAACACACTGAAGCTTTCTTT
TRBV7-9	NA	TRBJ1-1	NA	15	CASSLEGGMNTEAFF	TGTGCCAGCAGCTTAGAAGGGGGAATGAACACTGAAGCTTTCTTT
TRBV6-1	NA	TRBJ1-5	once	13	CASSTGNNQPQHF	TGTGCCAGCAGCACAGGGAACAATCAGCCCCAGCATTTT
TRBV28	TRBD1	TRBJ1-5	NA	16	CASSGPGQYSNQPQHF	TGTGCCAGCAGTGGACCGGGACAGTATAGCAATCAGCCCCAGCATTTT
TRBV18	NA	TRBJ2-5	NA	14	CASSPTRSSETQYF	TGTGCCAGCTCACCAACTAGGTCCTCGGAGACCCAGTACTTC
TRBV7-3	NA	TRBJ2-3	NA	14	CASSLRSGADTQYF	TGTGCCAGCAGCTTAAGATCGGGTGCAGATACGCAGTATTTT
TRBV5-1	TRBD2	TRBJ2-5	few	18	CASSPTGTSGREARLQYF	TGCGCCAGCAGCCCTACCGGGACTAGCGGGAGAGAGGCGCGGCTCCAGTACTTC
TRBV5-4	TRBD2	TRBJ2-7	NA	16	CASSSGVLAGSYEQYF	TGTGCCAGCAGCTCTGGGGTACTAGCGGGATCCTACGAGCAGTACTTC
TRBV4-3	NA	TRBJ2-1	NA	19	CASSLWGQGFAGGNNEQFF	TGCGCCAGCAGCCTATGGGGACAGGGCTTTGCGGGGGGGAACAATGAGCAGTTCTTC
TRBV6-5	NA	TRBJ1-2	once	14	CASSYSGVVYGYTF	TGTGCCAGCAGTTACTCAGGGGTGGTTTATGGCTACACCTTC
TRBV2	NA	TRBJ2-5	NA	14	CASSDSGGSETQYF	TGTGCCAGCAGTGATAGTGGGGGCTCGGAGACCCAGTACTTC
TRBV28	NA	TRBJ1-5	NA	14	CASRWPREDQPQHF	TGTGCCAGCCGGTGGCCCCGAGAGGATCAGCCCCAGCATTTT
TRBV25-1	NA	TRBJ2-6	NA	15	CASSEYVAGANVLTF	TGTGCCAGCAGTGAATATGTAGCTGGGGCCAACGTCCTGACTTTC
TRBV10-3	TRBD2	TRBJ2-3	NA	12	CASWEGTDTQYF	TGTGCCAGCTGGGAGGGGACAGATACGCAGTATTTT
TRBV7-9	NA	TRBJ2-5	NA	14	CASSLDQGMETQYF	TGTGCCAGCAGCTTAGACCAGGGTATGGAGACCCAGTACTTC
TRBV6-6	TRBD1	TRBJ2-1	NA	16	CASSPLGQGAYNEQFF	TGTGCCAGCAGCCCTCTAGGACAGGGGGCGTACAATGAGCAGTTCTTC
TRBV5-1	NA	TRBJ2-7	NA	16	CASSPRGQGVPYEQYF	TGCGCCAGCAGCCCTAGGGGCCAGGGCGTCCCCTACGAGCAGTACTTC
TRBV7-9	TRBD2	TRBJ2-7	NA	16	CASSPGTSGATYEQYF	TGTGCCAGCAGCCCCGGGACTAGCGGGGCCACCTACGAGCAGTACTTC
TRBV18	TRBD2	TRBJ2-1	once	15	CASSVGGGTYNEQFF	TGTGCCAGCTCAGTCGGCGGGGGGACCTACAATGAGCAGTTCTTC
TRBV28	NA	TRBJ1-4	NA	17	CASSFPFRAFSNEKLFF	TGTGCCAGCAGTTTTCCGTTCAGGGCGTTTTCTAATGAAAAACTGTTTTTT
TRBV5-5	TRBD1	TRBJ2-7	NA	15	CASSLVGTGLDEQYF	TGTGCCAGCAGCTTGGTTGGGACAGGGCTGGACGAGCAGTACTTC
TRBV19	NA	TRBJ2-7	NA	14	CASSERTVSYEQYF	TGTGCCAGTAGTGAGCGGACGGTATCCTACGAGCAGTACTTC
TRBV6-4	TRBD1	TRBJ1-1	NA	14	CASRPTGGYTEAFF	TGTGCCAGCAGACCTACAGGGGGCTACACTGAAGCTTTCTTT
TRBV10-2	NA	TRBJ1-1	NA	13	CASSESSAGRAFF	TGCGCCAGCAGTGAGTCCTCGGCTGGGCGAGCCTTCTTT
TRBV7-2	NA	TRBJ2-5	NA	15	CASSLVSGKRETQYF	TGTGCCAGCAGCTTAGTTTCAGGGAAGCGAGAGACCCAGTACTTC
TRBV5-1	TRBD2	TRBJ2-7	few	16	CASSSGTSGLPYEQYF	TGCGCCAGCAGCTCCGGGACTAGCGGACTCCCCTACGAGCAGTACTTC
TRBV7-9	NA	TRBJ1-1	NA	14	CASSLNIGGTEAFF	TGTGCCAGCAGCTTAAATATAGGGGGCACTGAAGCTTTCTTT
TRBV11-2	NA	TRBJ2-7	NA	11	CASNRGYEQYF	TGTGCCAGCAACCGGGGATACGAGCAGTACTTC
TRBV4-1	NA	TRBJ2-5	NA	15	CASSQGPGSEETQYF	TGCGCCAGCAGCCAAGGGCCGGGTTCTGAAGAGACCCAGTACTTC
TRBV5-4	NA	TRBJ1-2	NA	14	CASSRIRVQDGYTF	TGTGCCAGCAGCCGGATACGAGTCCAGGATGGCTACACCTTC
TRBV6-5	NA	TRBJ1-2	NA	12	CASSRGLTGYTF	TGTGCCAGCAGTCGAGGACTTACGGGCTACACCTTC
TRBV7-6	TRBD2	TRBJ2-1	NA	16	CASSLAASGRGNEQFF	TGTGCCAGCAGCTTAGCGGCTAGCGGGAGAGGCAATGAGCAGTTCTTC
TRBV18	TRBD2	TRBJ2-1	once	16	CASSPRGGSSYNEQFF	TGTGCCAGCTCACCACGGGGAGGGTCTTCCTACAATGAGCAGTTCTTC
TRBV28	NA	TRBJ2-7	NA	12	CASRGAGGEQYF	TGTGCCAGCAGGGGCGCCGGGGGCGAGCAGTACTTC
TRBV9	NA	TRBJ1-4	NA	14	CASSGGRGNEKLFF	TGTGCCAGCAGCGGGGGGAGGGGGAATGAAAAACTGTTTTTT
TRBV11-2	NA	TRBJ2-7	NA	15	CASSSGLLKNYEQYF	TGTGCCAGCAGCTCGGGACTTCTTAAAAACTACGAGCAGTACTTC
TRBV4-3	TRBD1	TRBJ1-1	NA	13	CASSYRQGRRAFF	TGCGCCAGCAGCTACCGACAGGGGCGCAGAGCTTTCTTT
TRBV14	TRBD2	TRBJ2-1	NA	15	CASSQGTSSYNEQFF	TGTGCCAGCAGCCAAGGGACTAGCTCCTACAATGAGCAGTTCTTC
TRBV29-1	NA	TRBJ1-2	NA	12	CSVEDKNYGYTF	TGCAGCGTTGAAGACAAAAACTATGGCTACACCTTC
TRBV7-6	TRBD1	TRBJ2-1	NA	14	CASSLTGQHNEQFF	TGTGCCAGCAGCTTAACGGGACAGCACAATGAGCAGTTCTTC
TRBV4-3	NA	TRBJ2-1	NA	14	CASSQVERDNEQFF	TGCGCCAGCAGCCAAGTTGAGAGGGACAATGAGCAGTTCTTC
TRBV5-4	TRBD1	TRBJ2-7	NA	15	CASSMGQTISYEQYF	TGTGCCAGCAGCATGGGACAGACGATCTCCTACGAGCAGTACTTC
TRBV9	TRBD1	TRBJ2-7	once	17	CASSVGSRAGGRNEQYF	TGTGCCAGCAGCGTAGGGTCACGGGCAGGGGGCAGGAACGAGCAGTACTTC
TRBV4-3	NA	TRBJ1-2	NA	15	CASSQDRDILPGYTF	TGCGCCAGCAGCCAAGATCGGGACATTCTTCCTGGCTACACCTTC
TRBV27	TRBD1	TRBJ2-5	NA	15	CASSLWTGGAETQYF	TGTGCCAGCAGTTTATGGACAGGGGGCGCTGAGACCCAGTACTTC
TRBV6-5	TRBD1	TRBJ2-1	NA	15	CASSYPRTGMTEQFF	TGTGCCAGCAGTTATCCACGGACAGGAATGACTGAGCAGTTCTTC
TRBV5-6	NA	TRBJ2-5	NA	15	CANSLWGEPQETQYF	TGTGCCAACAGCTTGTGGGGGGAGCCCCAAGAGACCCAGTACTTC
TRBV19	NA	TRBJ2-3	NA	14	CASSMRGSTDTQYF	TGTGCCAGTAGTATGAGGGGGAGCACAGATACGCAGTATTTT
TRBV27	NA	TRBJ1-4	NA	14	CASSFLDRNEKLFF	TGTGCCAGCAGTTTCCTCGACAGGAATGAAAAACTGTTTTTT
TRBV5-1	TRBD1	TRBJ2-7	NA	16	CASSRRTGTADYEQYF	TGCGCCAGCAGCAGGAGGACCGGGACAGCGGACTACGAGCAGTACTTC
TRBV19	NA	TRBJ1-5	NA	16	CASSTGQPNSNQPQHF	TGTGCCAGTAGTACTGGACAGCCGAATAGCAATCAGCCCCAGCATTTT
TRBV7-9	TRBD1	TRBJ1-4	NA	15	CASSFTGTGIEKLFF	TGTGCCAGCAGCTTTACCGGGACAGGGATAGAAAAACTGTTTTTT
TRBV9	TRBD2	TRBJ2-1	NA	16	CASSVATSGNYHEQFF	TGTGCCAGCAGCGTGGCGACTAGCGGGAATTATCATGAGCAGTTCTTC